These T cell receptor beta chains were read from a single sample in a study of T cells in localized non-small cell lung cancer. Only in-frame clones appear in the TCRdb table, and some are missing; sequencing was by immunoSEQ multiplex PCR. The sample contains 72,000 or so clones, approximately 84% of which appear only once. Material: peripheral blood, obtained before any cancer treatment. These receptors were obtained from a female donor over 55 with stage I lung adenocarcinoma. Each CDR3 is given with its conserved first and last residue. Fields, in order: J gene, clone size, V gene, D gene, CDR3 DNA, CDR3 protein. D genes are given only for firm matches. The size of a clone is reported for some rows only, either as once, few or many, or as a class for expanded clones.

j_gene: TRBJ1-1; abundance: NA; v_gene: TRBV21-1; d_gene: NA; CDR3nt: TGTGCCAGCAGCAAAGGGAGGTTTAGGGTTGAAGCTTTCTTT; CDR3aa: CASSKGRFRVEAFF
j_gene: TRBJ1-1; abundance: NA; v_gene: TRBV7-3; d_gene: NA; CDR3nt: TGTGCCAGCAGCTTACATACGAACACTGAAGCTTTCTTT; CDR3aa: CASSLHTNTEAFF
j_gene: TRBJ2-7; abundance: NA; v_gene: TRBV15; d_gene: NA; CDR3nt: TGTGCCACCAGCGCTGCGAGGGCTTTAGAGCAGTACTTC; CDR3aa: CATSAARALEQYF
j_gene: TRBJ2-7; abundance: NA; v_gene: TRBV7-9; d_gene: TRBD1; CDR3nt: TGTGCCAGCAGCTCGGACAGGGTAGTCTACGAGCAGTACTTC; CDR3aa: CASSSDRVVYEQYF
j_gene: TRBJ1-1; abundance: NA; v_gene: TRBV5-6; d_gene: NA; CDR3nt: TGTGCCAGCTCGTGGGGCCGAATGAACACTGAAGCTTTCTTT; CDR3aa: CASSWGRMNTEAFF
j_gene: TRBJ1-5; abundance: NA; v_gene: TRBV7-2; d_gene: NA; CDR3nt: TGTGCCAGCAGCTTTACAGGGATAAGTCAGCCCCAGCATTTT; CDR3aa: CASSFTGISQPQHF
j_gene: TRBJ1-2; abundance: NA; v_gene: TRBV27; d_gene: TRBD1; CDR3nt: TGTGCCAGCATGGGACAGGGTTCTAACTATGGCTACACCTTC; CDR3aa: CASMGQGSNYGYTF
j_gene: TRBJ2-3; abundance: once; v_gene: TRBV10-1; d_gene: NA; CDR3nt: TGCGCCAGCAGTGCGGTGCCGCCCGCGGCGGGAGATACGCAGTATTTT; CDR3aa: CASSAVPPAAGDTQYF
j_gene: TRBJ1-1; abundance: few; v_gene: TRBV15; d_gene: NA; CDR3nt: TGTGCCACCAGCCCTCCCGGGACACCGAACACTGAAGCTTTCTTT; CDR3aa: CATSPPGTPNTEAFF
j_gene: TRBJ1-1; abundance: NA; v_gene: TRBV20-1; d_gene: NA; CDR3nt: TGCAGTGCCCCCGGGAACACTGAAGCTTTCTTT; CDR3aa: CSAPGNTEAFF